This T cell receptor (beta chain) appears in the sequencing data of a study of blood T cell repertoires in COVID-19. About the research overall: Specimens from acute and convalescent COVID-19 originated in the United States, Italy and Spain. From T cells, B-cell-depleted T cells, or PBMCs came the material, which was cDNA or gDNA.

Two negative PCRs, clearance, or symptom resolution had been documented for recovered Cohort 3 donors. As originally analysed: Cell counts per sample came from amplifying reference gene primers. Profiled with immunoSEQ multiplex PCR; TCRdb holds only in-frame clones, not every one. The V and J calls and clone size were taken over from that table, and D and trimming were inferred from the DNA. The sample has some 170,000 clones, approximately 82% seen once. The TCR sequence derives from a man aged 45-65 years who had recovered from COVID-19. Sample: PBMCs or T cells enriched from blood (not recorded which).

CDR3 residues: CASSFGGGGTGELFF. The CDR3 DNA sequence: TGTGCCAGCAGCTTCGGTGGGGGCGGCACCGGGGAGCTGTTTTTT. The chain links TRBV7-3 to TRBJ2-2; TRBD1 might be the D (6 bases). Per germline, CDR1 SGHTA and CDR2 FQGTGA. V shed 3 bases and J shed 4 bases, with 12 bases lying between them. The CDR3 is 15 amino acids.